This paragraph reports one T cell receptor (beta chain). Its antigen is still unknown. Base qualities are not recorded, but no much larger clone differs from it by a single base. The source of the sample is a study of human T cells and chemical hapten exposure (dated by TCRdb to the early 2020s). In the study overall: Libraries were pooled for sequencing, and per-sample TCR yields varied mainly because of small differences in library volumes within the pool. Peripheral blood TCR repertoire changes were tracked in vivo in alopecia patients during primary and secondary sensitization to the hapten diphenylcyclopropenone (DPC). From each blood RNA sample, both TCR alpha and TCR beta chains were sequenced.

Library preparation was by 5' RACE. Sequencer: Illumina MiSeq. Library preparation attached unique molecular identifiers to individual cDNA molecules for quantitative, reproducible TCR counting. The source study handled its data this way. The median number of TCRs per sample was 95,638, ranging from roughly 23,224 to 690,600. V, J and CDR3 annotation of the TCR reads was carried out using the Decombinator software suite. To make PS versus PT1 abundance plots, every sample was subsampled to the same number of TCRs (28,000). TCRs were defined as expanded if absent before sensitization and observed at least eight times at the 2-week time point. The raw public reads went through TCRdb reprocessing: fastp at Q25, MiXCR clone calling, in-frame beta chains kept. Rows with one shared CDR3 protein collapse into an entry with the most common genes and DNA. The V and J calls were determined by TCRdb, not by the authors. The sample records some 150,000 distinct CDR3 sequences, 3.5% to 5% of which are singletons. Over 1.2% of the sample is held by the ten biggest clonotypes.

The germline V gene provides CDR1 SGHVS and CDR2 FQNEAQ. The CDR3, from cysteine to phenylalanine, totals 12 residues. Left in the record is the CDR3 DNA by itself, 36 bases read in frame from the first base. What the research found in general, with its limitations: The number of TCRs above 1 in 1000 frequency did not change with DPC sensitization; there was no evidence of global repertoire structure alterations. Repeated subsampling changed both the strength of the expansion versus patch-test correlation and the threshold at which that correlation became significant.

Total RNA was extracted from unfractionated whole blood collected in Tempus Blood RNA tubes. About 5 healthy volunteers served as TCR sequencing controls and were bled at day 0, 2 weeks and 6 weeks. The chain is encoded by TRBV7-8 joined to TRBJ2-1; the junction holds 7 bases that match TRBD1. The clonotype was recovered from a female donor in good health. The CDR3 region: CVSSSRGNEQFF. The sequenced DNA: TGTGTCAGTAGCTCCAGGGGGAATGAGCAGTTCTTC.